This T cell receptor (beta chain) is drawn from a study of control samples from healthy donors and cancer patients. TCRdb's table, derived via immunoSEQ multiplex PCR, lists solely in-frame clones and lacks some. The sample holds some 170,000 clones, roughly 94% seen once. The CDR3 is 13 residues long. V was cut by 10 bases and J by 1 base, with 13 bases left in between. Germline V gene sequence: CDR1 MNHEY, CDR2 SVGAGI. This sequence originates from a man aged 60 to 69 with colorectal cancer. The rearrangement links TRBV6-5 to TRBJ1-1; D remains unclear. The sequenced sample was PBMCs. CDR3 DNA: TGTGCCACACAACGCGGAGCGAACACTGAAGCTTTCTTT. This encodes CATQRGANTEAFF.